One and the same sample provided the 18 T cell receptor beta chains below, sequenced in a study of shared clonotypes between healthy human individuals. Profiling relied on immunoSEQ multiplex PCR, and the TCRdb table lists in-frame clones only, not all of them. The sample carries some 980,000 clones, less than 85% recorded once. The sequencing input was memory CD4+ T cells sorted from blood. Sample subset: CD45RA-negative fraction. These receptors were obtained from a man between 18 and 29 years old in good health.

V and J are TRBV9 and TRBJ2-1, with a tentative D call TRBD1 (5 bases). CDR1 and CDR2 from the germline V gene are SGDLS and YYNGEE. This CDR3 is 13 amino acids long. V was trimmed by 5 bases and J by 6 bases, leaving 12 bases between them. The DNA of the CDR3 is TGTGCCAGCAGTGAGACAGCATGCAATGAGCAGTTCTTC. It is translated as CASSETACNEQFF. The variable domain in full, with the rest retrieved from reference TRBV9 and TRBJ2-1, is DSGVTQTPKHLITATGQRVTLRCSPRSGDLSVYWYQQSLDQGLQFLIQYYNGEERAKGNILERFSAQQFPDLHSELNLSSLELGDSALYFCASSETACNEQFFGPGTRLTVL.

The chain is built from TRBV28 and TRBJ2-7, with TRBD1 matching over 7 bases. CDR1 is MDHEN and CDR2 is SYDVKM in the germline V gene. The CDR3 loop spans 15 amino acids. Trimming removed 6 bases from V and 0 bases from J; junction bases left unmatched: 8. In DNA, the CDR3 is TGTGCCAGCAGAACCAGGGGGTCTAGCTCCTACGAGCAGTACTTC. Amino acids: CASRTRGSSSYEQYF. Complete variable domain (other parts from reference TRBV28 and TRBJ2-7): DVKVTQSSRYLVKRTGEKVFLECVQDMDHENMFWYRQDPGLGLRLIYFSYDVKMKEKGDIPEGYSVSREKKERFSLILESASTNQTSMYLCASRTRGSSSYEQYFGPGTRLTVT.

The J gene is TRBJ2-7, the V gene TRBV11-2; D remains ambiguous. Deletions cut 2 bases from V and 4 bases from J, with 12 bases between. The germline V gene encodes CDR1 SGHAT and CDR2 FQNNGV. This CDR3 region has 14 residues. CDR3 amino acids: CASSLTKGWYEQYF. The CDR3 nucleotides read TGTGCCAGCAGCTTAACCAAAGGGTGGTACGAGCAGTACTTC. The full variable domain, its missing parts supplied by reference TRBV11-2 and TRBJ2-7, is EAGVAQSPRYKIIEKRQSVAFWCNPISGHATLYWYQQILGQGPKLLIQFQNNGVVDDSQLPKDRFSAERLKGVDSTLKIQPAKLEDSAVYLCASSLTKGWYEQYFGPGTRLTVT.

This clone showed up just once. The chain employs TRBV6-1 and TRBJ1-2; no reliable D call. Per germline, CDR1 MNHNS and CDR2 SASEGT. The CDR3 contains 9 residues. The CDR3 spells CAIWDGYTF. CDR3 in DNA: TGTGCTATTTGGGATGGCTACACCTTC.

The chain is built from TRBV9 and TRBJ2-4, with D possibly being TRBD1 (6 bases). The germline CDR1 and CDR2 sequences are SGDLS and YYNGEE. The CDR3 has 15 amino acids. V lost 4 bases to trimming and J lost 6 bases, with 17 bases between them. The CDR3 coding sequence is TGTGCCAGCAGCACCCAGACAGGTTCGCCAAACATTCAGTACTTC. Protein product: CASSTQTGSPNIQYF.

The chain has TRBV5-1 and TRBJ2-7; possibly TRBD1 for D (6 bases). This CDR3 region has 12 residues. Germline-derived CDR1 and CDR2 are SGHRS and YFSETQ. V lost 6 bases to trimming and J lost 3 bases, with 10 bases between them. DNA for the CDR3: TGCGCCAGCAAGGGGGATCTCTACGAGCAGTACTTC. Protein: CASKGDLYEQYF.

CDR3 sequence: CGGNSYNEQFF. In nucleotides, the CDR3 is TGTGGGGGAAACTCCTACAATGAGCAGTTCTTC. The chain is built from TRBV30 and TRBJ2-1; the D is unclear. Germline V gene data show CDR1 as GTSNPN and CDR2 as SVGIG (reference sequence). The CDR3 contains 11 residues.

The chain is built from TRBV7-2 and TRBJ1-4, with 10 positions matching TRBD1. Germline V gene sequence: CDR1 SGHTA, CDR2 FQGNSA. CDR3 size: 15 residues. J lost 8 bases, V lost 4 bases, and 7 bases had no gene match. The CDR3 coding sequence is TGTGCCAGCAGCTCCGGGGGGGACAGGGGAGAAAAACTGTTTTTT. It yields the protein CASSSGGDRGEKLFF.

The chain joins TRBV19 to TRBJ2-1, with 10 bases fitting TRBD2. Looked up from germline, CDR1 is LNHDA and CDR2 is SQIVND (reference sequence). J lost 16 bases, V lost 4 bases, and 10 bases had no gene match. The CDR3 is made up of 13 amino acids. CDR3 DNA sequence: TGTGCCAGTAGTACCTCTAGCGGGAGTCGAATTTTCTTC. Residues: CASSTSSGSRIFF.

The V and J genes are TRBV9 and TRBJ2-2; no firm D call. The CDR3 extends over 16 amino acids. Trimming took off 0 bases at V and 0 bases at J, with 9 bases between the two ends. Germline V lookup: CDR1 SGDLS, CDR2 YYNGEE. The CDR3 DNA reads as TGTGCCAGCAGCGTAGGACTTTTTCCGAACACCGGGGAGCTGTTTTTT. Its protein product is CASSVGLFPNTGELFF.

Comment on this clone: A much larger clone differs by one base, so this may be a read error. Other nucleotide sequences in the sample specify the same CDR3. The J gene is TRBJ2-2, the V gene TRBV29-1, with TRBD1 identical over 10 bases. This CDR3 has 14 residues. J was trimmed by 4 bases and V by 7 bases; bases with no gene match: 6. CDR1 SQVTM and CDR2 ANQGSEA come from the germline V gene. The DNA of the CDR3 is TGCAGCGGGAAGGACAGGGGGGTCACCGGGGAGCTGTTTTTT. Translating it yields CSGKDRGVTGELFF.

V gene TRBV28 combines with J gene TRBJ2-7; a possible D gene is TRBD2 (7 bases). This CDR3 spans 15 amino acids. V shed 2 bases and J shed 4 bases, with 15 bases lying between them. Germline V gene data show CDR1 as MDHEN and CDR2 as SYDVKM. The CDR3 sequence: CASSLRGGAKYEQYF. The CDR3 DNA follows: TGTGCCAGCAGTTTAAGGGGGGGGGCGAAGTACGAGCAGTACTTC.

This chain uses TRBV5-1 with TRBJ1-1, with 7 bases lining up with TRBD1. V lost 0 bases to trimming and J lost 2 bases; unmatched junction nucleotides: 4. Germline V CDR1 and CDR2: SGHRS, YFSETQ. CDR3 length: 15 amino acids. CDR3 DNA sequence: TGCGCCAGCAGCTTGGCCGGGGACAGAAACACTGAAGCTTTCTTT. Its translation is CASSLAGDRNTEAFF.

The chain combines TRBV5-8 with TRBJ1-2; D is unclear. The germline V gene encodes CDR1 SGHTS and CDR2 YDEGEE. The CDR3 runs 12 residues. With 4 bases removed from V and 3 bases from J, the gap between germline ends came to 7 bases. CDR3 sequence: CASSPLYYGYTF. For the CDR3, the DNA is TGTGCCAGCAGCCCCCTTTACTATGGCTACACCTTC.

The chain is built from TRBV6-5 and TRBJ2-3; D tentatively reads TRBD1 or TRBD2 (6 bases each). This CDR3 is built from 15 residues. The germline V gene encodes CDR1 MNHEY and CDR2 SVGAGI. V lost 7 bases and J 3 bases, leaving 17 bases between the germline ends. In nucleotides, the CDR3 is TGTGCCAGCACACCGAGGACGGGGGCAACAGATACGCAGTATTTT. It yields the protein CASTPRTGATDTQYF.

As regards this clone: Other DNA sequences in the sample encode the same CDR3. The chain has TRBV5-1 and TRBJ2-1, with D uncertain. CDR1 SGHRS and CDR2 YFSETQ come from the germline V gene. This CDR3 region has 13 residues. Trimming cost V 2 bases and J 3 bases, with 6 bases left between them. This CDR3 reads CASSLGVYNEQFF. The CDR3 coding sequence is TGCGCCAGCAGCTTAGGTGTCTACAATGAGCAGTTCTTC.

The chain recombines TRBV7-3 with TRBJ1-3; D perhaps matches TRBD1 (6 bases). The V gene lost 5 bases and the J gene lost 2 bases, with 16 bases spanning the gap. The CDR3 is 16 residues long. CDR1 and CDR2 (germline): SGHTA, FQGTGA. DNA for the CDR3: TGTGCCAGCAGCATAAACACGGGGGCGCCTGGAAACACCATATATTTT. Protein product: CASSINTGAPGNTIYF.

The chain couples TRBV19 to TRBJ1-2; weak D call: TRBD1 (6 bases). Germline CDR1 LNHDA, CDR2 SQIVND (reference sequence). There are 16 residues in the CDR3. Trimming shortened V by 6 bases and J by 4 bases, and 21 bases separated the two germline ends. The CDR3 coding sequence is TGTGCCAGTAGCTCAGCCGGGACATTGACTGGCTATGGCTACACCTTC. Its protein is CASSSAGTLTGYGYTF.